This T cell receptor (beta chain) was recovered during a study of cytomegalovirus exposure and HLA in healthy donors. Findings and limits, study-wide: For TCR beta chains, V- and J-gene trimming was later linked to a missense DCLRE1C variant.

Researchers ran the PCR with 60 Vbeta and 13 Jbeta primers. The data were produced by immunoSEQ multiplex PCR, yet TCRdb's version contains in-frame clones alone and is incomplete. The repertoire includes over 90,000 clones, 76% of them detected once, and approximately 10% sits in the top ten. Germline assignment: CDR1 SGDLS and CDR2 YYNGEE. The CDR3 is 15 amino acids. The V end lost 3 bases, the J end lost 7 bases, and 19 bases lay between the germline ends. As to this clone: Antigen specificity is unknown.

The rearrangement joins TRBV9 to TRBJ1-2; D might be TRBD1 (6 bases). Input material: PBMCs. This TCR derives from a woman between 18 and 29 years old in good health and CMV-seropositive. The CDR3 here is CASSATWGGPGGYTF. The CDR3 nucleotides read TGTGCCAGCAGCGCCACCTGGGGGGGGCCCGGTGGCTACACCTTC. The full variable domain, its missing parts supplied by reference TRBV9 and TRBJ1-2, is DSGVTQTPKHLITATGQRVTLRCSPRSGDLSVYWYQQSLDQGLQFLIQYYNGEERAKGNILERFSAQQFPDLHSELNLSSLELGDSALYFCASSATWGGPGGYTFGSGTRLTVV.